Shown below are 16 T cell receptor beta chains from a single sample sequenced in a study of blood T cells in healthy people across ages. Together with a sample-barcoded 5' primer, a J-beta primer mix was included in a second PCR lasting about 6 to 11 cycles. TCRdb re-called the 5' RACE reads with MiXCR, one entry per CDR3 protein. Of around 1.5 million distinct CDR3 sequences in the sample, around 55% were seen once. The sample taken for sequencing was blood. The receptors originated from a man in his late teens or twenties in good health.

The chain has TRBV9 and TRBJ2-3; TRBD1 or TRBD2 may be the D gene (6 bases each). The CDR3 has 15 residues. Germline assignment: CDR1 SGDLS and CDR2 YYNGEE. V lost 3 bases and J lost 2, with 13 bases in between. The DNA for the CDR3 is TGTGCCAGCAGCGCTCTCGGGGGCCCCACAGATACGCAGTATTTT. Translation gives CASSALGGPTDTQYF.

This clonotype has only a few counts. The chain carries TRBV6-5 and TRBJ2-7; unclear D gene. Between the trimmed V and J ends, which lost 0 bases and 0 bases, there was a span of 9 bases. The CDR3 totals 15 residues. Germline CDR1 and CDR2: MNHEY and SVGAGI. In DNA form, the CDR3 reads TGTGCCAGCAGTTACTCCGTGACTCTCTCCTACGAGCAGTACTTC. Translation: CASSYSVTLSYEQYF.

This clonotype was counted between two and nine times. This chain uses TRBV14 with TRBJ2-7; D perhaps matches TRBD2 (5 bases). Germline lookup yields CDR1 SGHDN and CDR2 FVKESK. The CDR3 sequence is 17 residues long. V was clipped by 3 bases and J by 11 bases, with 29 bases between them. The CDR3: CASSQTRLTAARGIEYF. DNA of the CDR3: TGTGCCAGCAGCCAGACGAGGTTGACCGCCGCTCGGGGAATAGAGTACTTC.

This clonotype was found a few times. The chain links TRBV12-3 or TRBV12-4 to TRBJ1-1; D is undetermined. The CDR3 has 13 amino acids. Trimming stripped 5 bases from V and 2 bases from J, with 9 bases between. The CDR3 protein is CASSGSPNTEAFF. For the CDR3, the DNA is TGTGCCAGCAGTGGGAGTCCTAACACTGAAGCTTTCTTT.

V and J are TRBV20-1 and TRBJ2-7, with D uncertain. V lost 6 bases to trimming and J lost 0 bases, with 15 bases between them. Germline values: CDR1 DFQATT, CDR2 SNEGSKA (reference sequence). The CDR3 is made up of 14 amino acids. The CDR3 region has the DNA TGCAGTGCCGTAGACAACCGATACTCCTACGAGCAGTACTTC. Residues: CSAVDNRYSYEQYF.

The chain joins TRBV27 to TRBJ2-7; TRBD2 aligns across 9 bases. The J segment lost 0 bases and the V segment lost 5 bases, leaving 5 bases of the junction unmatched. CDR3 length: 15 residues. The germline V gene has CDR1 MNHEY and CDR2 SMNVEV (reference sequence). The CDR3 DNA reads TGTGCCAGCAGTCCGAGACTAGCGGACTCCTACGAGCAGTACTTC. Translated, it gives CASSPRLADSYEQYF.

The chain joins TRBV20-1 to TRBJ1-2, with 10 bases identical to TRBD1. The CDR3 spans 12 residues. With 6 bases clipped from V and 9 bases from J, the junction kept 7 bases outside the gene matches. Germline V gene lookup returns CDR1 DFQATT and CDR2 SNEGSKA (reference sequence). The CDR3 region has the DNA TGCAGTGCAAAGACAGGGGGCGCGAGCTACACCTTC. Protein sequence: CSAKTGGASYTF.

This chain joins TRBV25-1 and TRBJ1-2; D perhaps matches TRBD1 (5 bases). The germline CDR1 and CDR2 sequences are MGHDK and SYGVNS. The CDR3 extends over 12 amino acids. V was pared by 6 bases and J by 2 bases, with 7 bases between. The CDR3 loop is CASRRQNYGYTF. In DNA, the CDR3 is TGTGCCAGCAGAAGACAGAACTATGGCTACACCTTC.

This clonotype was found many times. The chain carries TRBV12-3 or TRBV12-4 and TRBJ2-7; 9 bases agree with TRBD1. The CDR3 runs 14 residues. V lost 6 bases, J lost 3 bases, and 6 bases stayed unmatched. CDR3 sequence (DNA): TGTGCCAGCAGAGGCCGGGACAGGGACTACGAGCAGTACTTC. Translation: CASRGRDRDYEQYF.

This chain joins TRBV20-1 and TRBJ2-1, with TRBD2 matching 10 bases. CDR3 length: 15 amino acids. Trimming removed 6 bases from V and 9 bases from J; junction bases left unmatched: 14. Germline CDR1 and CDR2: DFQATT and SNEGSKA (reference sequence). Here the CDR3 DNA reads TGCAGTGCCCTTAAGGCTAGCGGGAGCTTGAGTGAGCAGTTCTTC. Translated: CSALKASGSLSEQFF.

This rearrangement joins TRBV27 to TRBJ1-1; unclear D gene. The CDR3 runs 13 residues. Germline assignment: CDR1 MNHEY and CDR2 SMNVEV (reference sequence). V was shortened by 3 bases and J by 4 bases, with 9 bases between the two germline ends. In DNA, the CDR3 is TGTGCCAGCAGTTTCGTTGTGGCCACTGAAGCTTTCTTT. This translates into CASSFVVATEAFF.

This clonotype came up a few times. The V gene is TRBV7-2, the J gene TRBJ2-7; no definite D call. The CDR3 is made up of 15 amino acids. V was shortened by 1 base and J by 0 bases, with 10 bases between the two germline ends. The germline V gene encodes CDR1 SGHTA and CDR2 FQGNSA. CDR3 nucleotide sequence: TGTGCCAGCAGCTTAGTCCCCCGTCTCTCCTACGAGCAGTACTTC. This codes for CASSLVPRLSYEQYF.

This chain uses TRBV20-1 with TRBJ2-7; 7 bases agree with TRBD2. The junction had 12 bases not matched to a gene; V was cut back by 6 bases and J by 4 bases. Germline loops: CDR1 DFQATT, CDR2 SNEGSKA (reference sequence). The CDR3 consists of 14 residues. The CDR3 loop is CSASIGGGKYEQYF. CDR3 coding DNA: TGCAGTGCATCCATTGGGGGAGGGAAATACGAGCAGTACTTC.

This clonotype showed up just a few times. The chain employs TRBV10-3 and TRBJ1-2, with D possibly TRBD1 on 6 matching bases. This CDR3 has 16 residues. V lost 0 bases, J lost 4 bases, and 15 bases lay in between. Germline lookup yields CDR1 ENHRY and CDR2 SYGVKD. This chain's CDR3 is CAISESARQVAYGYTF. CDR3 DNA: TGTGCCATCAGTGAGTCGGCCCGACAGGTAGCCTATGGCTACACCTTC.

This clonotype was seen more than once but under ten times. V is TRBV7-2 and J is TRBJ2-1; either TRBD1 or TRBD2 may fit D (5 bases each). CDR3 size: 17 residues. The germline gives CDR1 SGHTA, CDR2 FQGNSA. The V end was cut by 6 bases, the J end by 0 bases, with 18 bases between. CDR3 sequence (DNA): TGTGCCAGCAGTCGCGAGGGGTGGTACCACTCCTACAATGAGCAGTTCTTC. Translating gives CASSREGWYHSYNEQFF.

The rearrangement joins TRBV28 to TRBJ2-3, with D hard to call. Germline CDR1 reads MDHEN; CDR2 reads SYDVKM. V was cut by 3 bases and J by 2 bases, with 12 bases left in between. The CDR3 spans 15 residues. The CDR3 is CASSFYFKPTDTQYF. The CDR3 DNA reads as TGTGCCAGCAGTTTCTACTTTAAACCCACAGATACGCAGTATTTT.